Below, 8 T cell receptor beta chains from the same sample are listed, as sequenced in a study of cytotoxic CD8 clonotypes in ibrutinib-treated CLL. Some clones are missing from TCRdb's copy, which holds only in-frame ones; the method was immunoSEQ multiplex PCR. The data show fewer than 45,000 clones, about 70% seen once. Sequenced here: PBMCs, sampled at disease progression, from a patient treated with ibrutinib. Receptors originate from a human donor with chronic lymphocytic leukemia.

This chain uses TRBV30 with TRBJ1-1; D gene unclear. This CDR3 comprises 13 residues. Deletions cut 0 bases from V and 2 bases from J, with 7 bases between. Per germline, CDR1 GTSNPN and CDR2 SVGIG (reference sequence). The CDR3, as DNA: TGTGCCTGGAGTGTAACCGTAAACACTGAAGCTTTCTTT. Protein product: CAWSVTVNTEAFF.

The chain joins TRBV19 to TRBJ2-7; no definite D call. Looked up from germline, CDR1 is LNHDA and CDR2 is SQIVND (reference sequence). The CDR3 consists of 16 residues. V gave up 0 bases and J gave up 4 bases, with 16 bases separating them. CDR3 in amino acids: CASSIDGRLSRYEQYF. Here the CDR3 DNA reads TGTGCCAGTAGTATAGATGGGCGGTTGAGTCGGTACGAGCAGTACTTC.

As DNA, the CDR3 is TGTGCCAGCAGCTTCGGGGGGGGCACAGATACGCAGTATTTT. This gives the protein CASSFGGGTDTQYF. The J gene is TRBJ2-3, the V gene TRBV9; 8 bases map to TRBD2. The CDR3 runs 14 residues. V trimming: 4 bases; J trimming: 1 base; junction bases outside the gene matches: 2. Germline assignment: CDR1 SGDLS and CDR2 YYNGEE.

The rearrangement joins TRBV19 to TRBJ1-1; D ambiguous. Looked up from germline, CDR1 is LNHDA and CDR2 is SQIVND (reference sequence). The CDR3 consists of 14 residues. Trimming shortened V by 2 bases and J by 3 bases, and 10 bases separated the two germline ends. The CDR3 loop is CASSIPSMYTEAFF. Here the CDR3 DNA reads TGTGCCAGTAGTATACCCAGTATGTACACTGAAGCTTTCTTT.

The chain joins TRBV7-9 to TRBJ2-7, with TRBD2 identical over 8 bases. Germline V gene sequence: CDR1 SEHNR, CDR2 FQNEAQ (reference sequence). With V trimmed by 6 bases and J by 5 bases, 12 bases remained unmatched. The CDR3 has 15 amino acids. This CDR3 is CASSSPAGGLNEQYF. CDR3 sequence (DNA): TGTGCCAGCAGTTCTCCTGCGGGAGGATTAAACGAGCAGTACTTC.

The table lists this clone with a count of one. The chain employs TRBV7-3 and TRBJ2-5; 9 bases are a match to TRBD2. The CDR3 has 13 residues. Trimming removed 10 bases from V and 4 bases from J; junction bases left unmatched: 7. Germline V gene data show CDR1 as SGHTA and CDR2 as FQGTGA. Here the CDR3 DNA reads TGTGCCACCGCGGGGGGGCCTCGAGAGACCCAGTACTTC. It yields the protein CATAGGPRETQYF.

The chain recombines TRBV30 with TRBJ1-1; the D gene is possibly TRBD1 (5 bases). The CDR3 runs 14 residues. Per germline, CDR1 GTSNPN and CDR2 SVGIG (reference sequence). Trimming left V 2 bases short and J 7 bases short, with 17 bases between. Here the CDR3 reads CAWSRPDTALEAFF. Here the CDR3 DNA reads TGTGCCTGGAGTAGACCGGACACGGCGCTTGAAGCTTTCTTT.

V gene TRBV18 combines with J gene TRBJ2-5; 9 positions agree with TRBD1. Germline lookup yields CDR1 KGHSH and CDR2 LQKENI. The CDR3 is made up of 15 amino acids. With V trimmed by 1 base and J by 0 bases, 0 bases remained unmatched. Written as DNA, the CDR3 is TGTGCCAGCTCACCACGACAGGGGGACCAAGAGACCCAGTACTTC. This encodes CASSPRQGDQETQYF.